This T cell receptor beta chain was captured by sequencing in a study of OX40 agonist ivuxolimab in advanced cancers. Method: immunoSEQ multiplex PCR; TCRdb's copy keeps in-frame clones and lacks some. This sample has around 130,000 clones; around 93% occur once, and the top ten carry 0.15% to 0.16%. The CDR3 has 14 residues. V trimming: 6 bases; J trimming: 5 bases; junction bases outside the gene matches: 9. Germline V gene lookup returns CDR1 MNHNS and CDR2 SASEGT. The chain recombines TRBV6-1 with TRBJ1-1; 7 bases match TRBD1. The TCR originated in an adult with an advanced solid tumor such as melanoma, head and neck, liver or kidney cancer. The input for sequencing was CD4+ or CD8+ T cells sorted from blood, taken in a trial of the OX40 agonist ivuxolimab. The CDR3 spells CASRENRGRTEAFF. The CDR3 nucleotides are TGTGCCAGCAGGGAAAACAGGGGTAGGACTGAAGCTTTCTTT.